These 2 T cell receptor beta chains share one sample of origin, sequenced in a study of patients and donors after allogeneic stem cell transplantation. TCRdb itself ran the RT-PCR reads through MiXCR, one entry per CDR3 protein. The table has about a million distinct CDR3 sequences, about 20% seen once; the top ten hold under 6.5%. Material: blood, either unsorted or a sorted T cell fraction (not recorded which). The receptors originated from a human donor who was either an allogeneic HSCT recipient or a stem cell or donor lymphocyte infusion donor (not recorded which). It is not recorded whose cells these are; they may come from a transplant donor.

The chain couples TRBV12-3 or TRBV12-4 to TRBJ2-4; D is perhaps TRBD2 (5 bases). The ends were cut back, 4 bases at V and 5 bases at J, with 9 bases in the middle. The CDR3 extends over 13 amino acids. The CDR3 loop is CASSYGDENIQYF. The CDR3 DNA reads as TGTGCCAGCAGTTACGGGGATGAAAACATTCAGTACTTC.

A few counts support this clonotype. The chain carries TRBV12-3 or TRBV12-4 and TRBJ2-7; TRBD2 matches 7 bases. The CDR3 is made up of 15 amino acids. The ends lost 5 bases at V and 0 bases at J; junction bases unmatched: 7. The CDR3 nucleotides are TGTGCCAGCAGTCCGTCCGCGGGAGCCTCCTACGAGCAGTACTTC. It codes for CASSPSAGASYEQYF.